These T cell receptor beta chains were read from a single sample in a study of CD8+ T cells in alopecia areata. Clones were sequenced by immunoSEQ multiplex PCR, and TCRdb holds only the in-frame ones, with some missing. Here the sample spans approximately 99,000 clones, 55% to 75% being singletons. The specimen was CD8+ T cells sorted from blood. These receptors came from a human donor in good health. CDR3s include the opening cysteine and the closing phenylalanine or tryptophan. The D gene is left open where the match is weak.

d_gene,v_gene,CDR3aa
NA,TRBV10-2,CASSSRQTNWGTDTQYF
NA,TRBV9,CASSAGRGRAMNTEAFF
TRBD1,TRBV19,CASSIGGQANYEQYF
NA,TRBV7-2,CASSAYRVTGEQYF
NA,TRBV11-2,CASSLGQQDGYTF
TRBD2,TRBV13,CASSSGTSSETQYF
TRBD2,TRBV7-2,CASSLFPSGGVETQYF
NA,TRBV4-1,CASSQPGHTEAFF
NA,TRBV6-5,CASRLRNEQYF
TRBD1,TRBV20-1,CSAEGAEQYF
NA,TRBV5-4,CASSSLGREQYF
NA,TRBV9,CASSVEPPANYGYTF
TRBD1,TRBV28,CASTPPGTGLGYTF